This T cell receptor beta chain was recovered during a study of Tregs in tolerant kidney transplant recipients (dated by TCRdb to about 2019). With respect to the entire study: The transplants used related donors along with nonmyeloablative bone marrow transplantation, and in the human trials mixed chimerism was transient. The study applied TCRbeta sequencing to find donor-specific regulatory T cells before combined kidney and bone marrow transplantation and then followed those same cells after transplant. Broader findings and caveats from the paper: Because only a small number of patients were included, the study had limitations, and the results will need to be validated in larger populations as well as under other immunosuppression protocols. For some patients, the PCR primers changed as time went on, which meant samples from those patients could not be compared with one another at the nucleotide level. The most biologically relevant and donor-specific TCRbeta repertoire appeared to be identified by expanding Tregs with activated donor B cells. Donor-specific Treg expansion exceeded global Treg expansion in tolerant patients, suggesting antigen-driven rather than nonspecific expansion. Biological reproducibility was not directly assessed, although technical replication error appeared to be minimal.

For TCRbeta CDR3 sequencing, genomic DNA from the sorted cells was extracted using the QIAGEN DNeasy Blood and Tissue Kit. High-throughput TCRbeta CDR3 sequencing, including PCR amplification with bias correction and internal controls, was performed commercially through immunoSEQ. In the authors' own workflow: A unique productive TCRbeta sequence was defined by the CDR3 nucleotide sequence when primers matched, and otherwise by the CDR3 amino acid sequence together with the Vbeta and Jbeta genes. As a correction for sorting error, sequences shared between sorted populations at a frequency ratio of 2:1 or less were discarded, and the remaining shared sequences were assigned to the higher population. Donor-reactive sequences were defined as at least 5-fold expanded in CFSE-low cells versus unstimulated cells, with frequency of at least 0.01% in CFSE-low cells. Repertoire divergence was quantified by Jensen-Shannon divergence calculated from the top 100 TCRbeta sequences ranked by frequency. When a sample had multiple sequencing runs, each run was corrected for sorting error separately and the runs were then pooled. TCRdb carries this immuneACCESS record with in-frame sequences only. Its versions omit some clonotypes, under half of them owing to an unresolved V gene in the studies checked, with the rest unexplained. V and J calls and clone size are those listed in that table; D and trimming were worked out from the DNA. The table for this sample lists some 80,000 clones; 98% of them were counted only once. The ten largest clonotypes hold around 0.5% of the sample.

The time point tag for this specimen amounts to: blood sample drawn before combined kidney and bone marrow transplant. Thawed PBMCs were FACS-sorted into unstimulated Tregs (CD4+CD25+CD127-), CD4+ non-Tregs (CD4+CD25-), CD4 cells and CD8 cells. Patients were a few combined kidney and bone marrow transplant recipients from the ITN036ST trial, and only these trial subjects had samples available. Healthy control blood was separated into PBMCs by Ficoll density gradient and cryopreserved, and patient PBMCs were collected both before and after transplant. For this clone: No cognate antigen has been identified for it. No base-level quality is on record; no much larger clone is a single base apart.

The germline V gene gives CDR1 as SGHRS and CDR2 as YFSETQ. The CDR3 measures 18 amino acids from cysteine to phenylalanine. Only the CDR3 region is kept as DNA, spanning 54 bases read in frame from base 1. Trimming leaves V shorter by 1 base and J shorter by 0 bases, with the junction holding 10 bases beyond the gene matches. Sequencing was performed on CD4+ T cells from blood, taken before the transplant. The receptor comes from a human donor who received a combined kidney and bone marrow transplant. This chain is built from TRBV5-1 and TRBJ2-3, with 8 middle bases fitting TRBD1. The CDR3 corresponds to CASSLKTGGSFSTDTQYF. The nucleotide sequence is TGCGCCAGCAGCTTGAAAACAGGGGGGTCATTTAGCACAGATACGCAGTATTTT.